This T cell receptor (beta chain) appears in the sequencing data of a study of radiation and T cells in renal cell carcinoma. In the study overall: Nephrectomy followed 15 Gy stereotactic body radiation by 4 weeks.

Findings and limits, study-wide: No pretreatment tumor biopsies were available for baseline clonotypes.

The time point denotes: baseline pretreatment blood. Treatment given: 15 Gy SBRT to primary tumor, nephrectomy 4 weeks later. The tumor was a clear cell renal cell carcinoma. Germline values: CDR1 MDHEN, CDR2 SYDVKM. CDR3 size: 12 residues. V was cut by 6 bases and J by 3 bases, with 9 bases left in between. Clones were read by immunoSEQ multiplex PCR, and TCRdb kept only the in-frame ones, dropping some. The table shows 100,000 to 150,000 clones, with roughly 80% occurring only once. For this clone: What it binds is unknown.

The specimen comprised blood, sampled from a patient whose treatment included radiotherapy and nephrectomy. The chain carries TRBV28 and TRBJ2-7, with a weak D call TRBD1 (6 bases). The clonotype was recovered from a woman aged 55-69 years with renal cell carcinoma. The CDR3 nucleotides are TGTGCCAGCAGGCAACAGGGCTACGAGCAGTACTTC. Translating it yields CASRQQGYEQYF.